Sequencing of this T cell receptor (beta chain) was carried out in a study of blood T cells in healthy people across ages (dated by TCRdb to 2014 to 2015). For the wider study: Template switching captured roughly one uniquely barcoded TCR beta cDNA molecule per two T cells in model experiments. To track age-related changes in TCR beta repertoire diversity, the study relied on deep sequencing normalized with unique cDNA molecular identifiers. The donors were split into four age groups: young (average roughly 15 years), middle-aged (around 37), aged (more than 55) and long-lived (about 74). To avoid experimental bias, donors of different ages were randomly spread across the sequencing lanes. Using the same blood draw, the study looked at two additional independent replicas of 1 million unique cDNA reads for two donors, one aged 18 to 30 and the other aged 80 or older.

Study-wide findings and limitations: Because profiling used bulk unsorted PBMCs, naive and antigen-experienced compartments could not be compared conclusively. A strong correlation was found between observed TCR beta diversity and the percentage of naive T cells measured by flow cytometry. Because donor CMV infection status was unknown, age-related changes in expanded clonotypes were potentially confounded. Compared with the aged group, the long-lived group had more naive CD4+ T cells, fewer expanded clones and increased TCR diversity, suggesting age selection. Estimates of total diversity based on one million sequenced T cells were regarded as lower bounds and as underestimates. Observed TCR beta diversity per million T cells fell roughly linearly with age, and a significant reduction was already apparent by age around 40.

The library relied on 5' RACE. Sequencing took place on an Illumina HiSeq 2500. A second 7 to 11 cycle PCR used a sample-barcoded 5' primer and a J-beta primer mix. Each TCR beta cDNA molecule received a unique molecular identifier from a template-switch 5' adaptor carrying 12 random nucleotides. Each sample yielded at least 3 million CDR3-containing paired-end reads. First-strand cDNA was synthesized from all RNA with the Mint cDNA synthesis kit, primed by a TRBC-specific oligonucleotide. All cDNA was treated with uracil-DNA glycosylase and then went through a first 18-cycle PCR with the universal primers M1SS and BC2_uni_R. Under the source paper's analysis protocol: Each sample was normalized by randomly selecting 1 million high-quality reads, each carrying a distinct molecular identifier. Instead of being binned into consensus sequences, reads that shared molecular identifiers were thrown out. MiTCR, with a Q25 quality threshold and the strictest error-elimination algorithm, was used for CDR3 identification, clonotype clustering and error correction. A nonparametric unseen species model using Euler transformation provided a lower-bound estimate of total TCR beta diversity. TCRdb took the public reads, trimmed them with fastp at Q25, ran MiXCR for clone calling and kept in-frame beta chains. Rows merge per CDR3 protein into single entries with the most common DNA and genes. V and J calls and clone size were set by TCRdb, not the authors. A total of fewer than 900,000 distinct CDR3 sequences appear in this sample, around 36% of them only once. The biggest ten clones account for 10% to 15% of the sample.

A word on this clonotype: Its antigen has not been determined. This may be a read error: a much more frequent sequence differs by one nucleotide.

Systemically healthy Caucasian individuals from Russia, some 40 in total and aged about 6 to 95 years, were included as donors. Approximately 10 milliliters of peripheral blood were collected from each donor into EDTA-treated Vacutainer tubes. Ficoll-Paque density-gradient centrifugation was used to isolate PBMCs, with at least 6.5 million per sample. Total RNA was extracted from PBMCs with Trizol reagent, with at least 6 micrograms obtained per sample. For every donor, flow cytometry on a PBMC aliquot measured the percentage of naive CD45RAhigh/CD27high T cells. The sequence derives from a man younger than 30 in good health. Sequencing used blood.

The CDR3: CASSEADSSYEQYF. The DNA reads as follows: TGTGCCAGCAGCGAAGCAGACTCATCCTACGAGCAGTACTTC. Recombination joined TRBV7-3 with TRBJ2-7, with the identity of the D gene unclear. Reading from cysteine to phenylalanine, the CDR3 counts 14 amino acids. Just the 42-base CDR3 DNA is kept, in frame starting at base 1. The trim is 5 bases for V and 1 base for J, with a gap of 12 bases between the germline ends. The germline V gene provides CDR1 SGHTA and CDR2 FQGTGA.